This T cell receptor (beta chain) is drawn from a study of blood T cell repertoires in COVID-19. Across the study: Both acute and convalescent COVID-19 samples were obtained from the United States, Italy and Spain.

The CDR3 consists of 15 residues. Germline CDR1 is SGHVS and CDR2 is FNYEAQ. Losses at the gene ends were 0 bases for V and 8 bases for J; bases not matched to a gene: 4. The authors' processing: Reference gene primer amplification gave nucleated cell count estimates. TCRdb's copy holds only in-frame clones and misses some; the assay was immunoSEQ multiplex PCR. That table gives V, J and clone size, and the DNA gave D and trimming. The sample has tens of thousands of clones; roughly 84% are singletons. The sequencing sample was made of peripheral blood. The J gene is TRBJ1-6, the V gene TRBV7-6, with 7 bases that match TRBD1. The sequence was collected from a human donor in a cohort sampled during active COVID-19. The DNA of the CDR3 is TGTGCCAGCAGCTTAGCGGGTGACAGGGATTCACCCCTCCACTTT. Amino acids: CASSLAGDRDSPLHF.